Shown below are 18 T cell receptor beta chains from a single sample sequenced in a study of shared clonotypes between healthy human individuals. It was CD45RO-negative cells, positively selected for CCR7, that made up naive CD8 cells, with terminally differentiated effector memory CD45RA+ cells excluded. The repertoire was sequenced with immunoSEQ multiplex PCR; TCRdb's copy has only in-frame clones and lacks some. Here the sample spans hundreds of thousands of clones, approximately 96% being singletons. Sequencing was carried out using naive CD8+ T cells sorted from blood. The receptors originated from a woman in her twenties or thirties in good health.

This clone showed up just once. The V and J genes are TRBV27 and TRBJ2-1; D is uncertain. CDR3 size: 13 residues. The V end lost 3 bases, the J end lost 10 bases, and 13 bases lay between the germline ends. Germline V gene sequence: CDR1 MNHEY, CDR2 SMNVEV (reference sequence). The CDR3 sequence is CASSLGAVGEQFF. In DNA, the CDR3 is TGTGCCAGCAGTTTGGGCGCTGTCGGCGAGCAGTTCTTC.

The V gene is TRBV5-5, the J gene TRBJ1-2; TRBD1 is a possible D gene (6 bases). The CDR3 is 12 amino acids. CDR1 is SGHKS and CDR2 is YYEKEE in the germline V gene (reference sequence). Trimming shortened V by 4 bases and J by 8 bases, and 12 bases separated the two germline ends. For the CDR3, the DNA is TGTGCCAGCAGCCCTACAGGGCGAGGCTACACCTTC. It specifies CASSPTGRGYTF.

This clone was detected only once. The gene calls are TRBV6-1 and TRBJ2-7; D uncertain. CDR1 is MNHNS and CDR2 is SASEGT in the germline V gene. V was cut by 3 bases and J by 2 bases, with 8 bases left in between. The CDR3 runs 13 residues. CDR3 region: CASSDAGTYEQYF. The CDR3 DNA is TGTGCCAGCAGTGATGCTGGTACCTACGAGCAGTACTTC.

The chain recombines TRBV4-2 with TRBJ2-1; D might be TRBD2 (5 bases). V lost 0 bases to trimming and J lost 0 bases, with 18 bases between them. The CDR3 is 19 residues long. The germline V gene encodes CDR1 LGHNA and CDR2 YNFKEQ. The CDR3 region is CASSQDLQQRWGSYNEQFF. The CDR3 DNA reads TGTGCCAGCAGCCAAGATCTTCAGCAGCGGTGGGGCTCCTACAATGAGCAGTTCTTC.

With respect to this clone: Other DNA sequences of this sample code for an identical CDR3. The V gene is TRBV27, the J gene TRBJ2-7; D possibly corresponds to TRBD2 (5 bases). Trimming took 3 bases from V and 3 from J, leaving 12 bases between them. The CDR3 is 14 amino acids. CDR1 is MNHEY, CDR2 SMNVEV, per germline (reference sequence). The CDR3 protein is CASSLTGSFYEQYF. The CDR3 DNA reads TGTGCCAGCAGTTTGACTGGGAGCTTCTACGAGCAGTACTTC.

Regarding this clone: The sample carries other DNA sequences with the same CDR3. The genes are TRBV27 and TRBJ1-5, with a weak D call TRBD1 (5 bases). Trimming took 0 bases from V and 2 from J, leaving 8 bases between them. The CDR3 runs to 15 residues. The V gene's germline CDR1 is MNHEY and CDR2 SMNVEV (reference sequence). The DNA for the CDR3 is TGTGCCAGCAGTTTATCCGGAGGGGGCAATCAGCCCCAGCATTTT. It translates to CASSLSGGGNQPQHF.

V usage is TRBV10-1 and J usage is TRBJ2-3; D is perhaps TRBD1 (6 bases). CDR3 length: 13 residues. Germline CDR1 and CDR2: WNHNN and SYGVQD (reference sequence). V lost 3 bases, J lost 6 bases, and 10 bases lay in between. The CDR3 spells CASSDPGADTQYF. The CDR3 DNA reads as TGCGCCAGCAGTGATCCAGGGGCCGATACGCAGTATTTT.

CDR3 nucleotide sequence: TGTGCCAGCAGTTTATCCCAGAGCTCCTACAATGAGCAGTTCTTC. Its translation: CASSLSQSSYNEQFF. The chain has TRBV27 and TRBJ2-1; no reliable D call. Germline CDR1 reads MNHEY; CDR2 reads SMNVEV (reference sequence). The CDR3 covers 15 residues. V gave up 0 bases and J gave up 0 bases, with 6 bases separating them.

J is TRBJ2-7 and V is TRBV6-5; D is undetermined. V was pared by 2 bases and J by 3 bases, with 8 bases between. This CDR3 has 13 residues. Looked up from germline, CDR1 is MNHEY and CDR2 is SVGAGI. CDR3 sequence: CASSYTDGYEQYF. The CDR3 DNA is TGTGCCAGCAGTTACACAGACGGCTACGAGCAGTACTTC.

The CDR3 region has the DNA TGTGCCAGCAGTGCCGAGCGGGATACGCAGTATTTT. Its translation: CASSAERDTQYF. This sequence joins TRBV27 and TRBJ2-3, with D possibly being TRBD2 (5 bases). Germline V gene sequence: CDR1 MNHEY, CDR2 SMNVEV (reference sequence). Deletions cut 5 bases from V and 6 bases from J, with 9 bases between. The length of the CDR3 is 12 residues.

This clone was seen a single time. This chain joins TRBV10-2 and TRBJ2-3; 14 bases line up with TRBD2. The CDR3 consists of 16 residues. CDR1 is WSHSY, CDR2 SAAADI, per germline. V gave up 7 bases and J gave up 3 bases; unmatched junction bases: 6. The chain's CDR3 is CASTTGLAGATDTQYF. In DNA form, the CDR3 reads TGCGCCAGCACCACGGGACTAGCGGGAGCGACAGATACGCAGTATTTT.

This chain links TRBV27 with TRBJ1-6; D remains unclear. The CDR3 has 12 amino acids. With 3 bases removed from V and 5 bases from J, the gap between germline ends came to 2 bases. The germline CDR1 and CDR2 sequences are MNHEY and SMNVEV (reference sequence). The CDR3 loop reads CASSFHNSPLHF. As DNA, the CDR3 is TGTGCCAGCAGTTTCCATAATTCACCCCTCCACTTT.

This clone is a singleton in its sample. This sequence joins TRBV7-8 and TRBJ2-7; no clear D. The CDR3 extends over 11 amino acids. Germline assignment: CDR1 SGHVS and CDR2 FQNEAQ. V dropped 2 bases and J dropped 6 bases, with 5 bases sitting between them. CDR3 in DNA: TGTGCCAGCAGCTTAAGAGGCGAGCAGTACTTC. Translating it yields CASSLRGEQYF.

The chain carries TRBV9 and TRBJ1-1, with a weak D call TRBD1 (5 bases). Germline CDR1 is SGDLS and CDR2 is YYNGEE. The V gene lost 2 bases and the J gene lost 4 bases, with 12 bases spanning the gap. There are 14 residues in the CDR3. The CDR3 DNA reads TGTGCCAGCAGCGTCGAGGGGTATGGCACTGAAGCTTTCTTT. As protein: CASSVEGYGTEAFF.

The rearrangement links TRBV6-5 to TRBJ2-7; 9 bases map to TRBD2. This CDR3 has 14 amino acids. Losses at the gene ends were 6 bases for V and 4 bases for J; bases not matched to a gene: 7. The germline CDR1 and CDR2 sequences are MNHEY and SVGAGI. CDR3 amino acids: CASRQAGGSYEQYF. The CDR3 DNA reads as TGTGCCAGCAGACAAGCGGGAGGTAGTTACGAGCAGTACTTC.

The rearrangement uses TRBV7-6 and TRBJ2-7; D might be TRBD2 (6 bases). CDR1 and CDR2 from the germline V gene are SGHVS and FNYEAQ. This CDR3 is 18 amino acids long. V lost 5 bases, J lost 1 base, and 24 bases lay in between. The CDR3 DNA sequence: TGTGCCAGCAGCCTAGAAACTAGTAGCGGTCTTGTTTCCTACGAGCAGTACTTC. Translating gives CASSLETSSGLVSYEQYF.

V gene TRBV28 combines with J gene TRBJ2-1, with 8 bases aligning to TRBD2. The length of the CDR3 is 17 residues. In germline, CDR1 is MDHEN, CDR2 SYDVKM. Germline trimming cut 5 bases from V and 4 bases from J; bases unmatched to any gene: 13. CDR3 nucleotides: TGTGCCAGCAGTCCCCCACCTGAGCGGGAGTCTTACAATGAGCAGTTCTTC. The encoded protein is CASSPPPERESYNEQFF.

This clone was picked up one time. CDR3 nucleotides: TGTGCCAGCAGCGCCCTTCAGGGGGAAGCGAGTGGCTACACCTTC. It is translated as CASSALQGEASGYTF. The chain carries TRBV7-9 and TRBJ1-2; 7 nucleotides match TRBD1. The CDR3 totals 15 residues. V dropped 5 bases and J dropped 7; count of bases not matched to a gene: 13. Germline values: CDR1 SEHNR, CDR2 FQNEAQ (reference sequence).